This TCR beta chain was identified during a study of radiation and T cells in renal cell carcinoma. Overall study results and limits: Pretreatment tumor biopsies were lacking, so baseline clonotypes are unknown.

With respect to this clone: Its antigen remains unidentified.

Time point indicated: blood 4 weeks post-SBRT, at nephrectomy. The sample's treatment: 15 Gy SBRT to primary tumor, nephrectomy 4 weeks later. Using immunoSEQ multiplex PCR, the repertoire was profiled, and TCRdb retains in-frame clones only, with some absent. The repertoire has over 60,000 clones, approximately 87% of them found once; the top ten carry under 2.5%. The sequences come from blood, collected from a patient whose treatment included radiotherapy and nephrectomy. The sequence was obtained from a woman in her sixties with renal cell carcinoma.

The CDR3 DNA sequence: TGTGCCAGCAGTTTATTGGCCTGGTACGGGGAGCTGTTTTTT. This translates into CASSLLAWYGELFF. The chain employs TRBV27 and TRBJ2-2, with D hard to call. V was shortened by 1 base and J by 7 bases, with 10 bases between the two germline ends. Germline lookup yields CDR1 MNHEY and CDR2 SMNVEV (reference sequence). This CDR3 spans 14 amino acids.